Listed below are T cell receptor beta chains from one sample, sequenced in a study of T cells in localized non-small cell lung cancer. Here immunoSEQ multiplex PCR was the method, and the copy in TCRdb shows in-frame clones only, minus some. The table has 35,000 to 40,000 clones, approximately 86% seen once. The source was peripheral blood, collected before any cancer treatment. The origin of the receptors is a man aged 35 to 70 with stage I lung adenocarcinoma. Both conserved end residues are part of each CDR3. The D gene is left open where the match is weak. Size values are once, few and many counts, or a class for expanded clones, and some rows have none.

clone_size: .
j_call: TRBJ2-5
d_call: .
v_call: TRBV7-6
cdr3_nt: TGTGCCAGCAGCTTAGGCTGGGGGGCGAGGGAGACCCAGTACTTC
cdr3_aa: CASSLGWGARETQYF

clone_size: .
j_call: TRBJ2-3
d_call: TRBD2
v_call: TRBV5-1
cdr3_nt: TGCGCCAGCAGCTCCCTACTAGCGCAGACAGATACGCAGTATTTT
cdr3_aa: CASSSLLAQTDTQYF

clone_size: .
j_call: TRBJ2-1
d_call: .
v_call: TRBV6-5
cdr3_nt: TGTGCCAGCAGTTACGGGACTGAGCAGTTCTTC
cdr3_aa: CASSYGTEQFF

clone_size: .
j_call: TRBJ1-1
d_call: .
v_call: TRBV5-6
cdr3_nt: TGTGCCAGCAGCTTAGAGAGAGTGAACACTGAAGCTTTCTTT
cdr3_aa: CASSLERVNTEAFF

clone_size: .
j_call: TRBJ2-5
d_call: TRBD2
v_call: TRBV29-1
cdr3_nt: TGCAGCGTCCGACTAGCCGGACCGGAGACCCAGTACTTC
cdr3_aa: CSVRLAGPETQYF

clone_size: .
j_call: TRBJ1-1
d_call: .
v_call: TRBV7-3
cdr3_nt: TGTGCCAGCAGCTTAGATGGGTCAGGGTCCACTGAAGCTTTCTTT
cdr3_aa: CASSLDGSGSTEAFF

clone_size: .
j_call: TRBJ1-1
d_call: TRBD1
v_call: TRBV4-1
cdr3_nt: TGCGCCAGTCTCGACAGGGTGAGGGCGAGGACTGAAGCTTTCTTT
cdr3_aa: CASLDRVRARTEAFF

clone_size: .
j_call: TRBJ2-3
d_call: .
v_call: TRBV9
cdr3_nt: TGTGCCAGCAGCCCCGTGGGGGATACGCAGTATTTT
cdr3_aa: CASSPVGDTQYF

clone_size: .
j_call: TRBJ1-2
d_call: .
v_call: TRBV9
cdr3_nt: TGTGCCAGCAGCGTAGCCTCGCCCGGCCTGGAAGGCTACACCTTC
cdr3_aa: CASSVASPGLEGYTF

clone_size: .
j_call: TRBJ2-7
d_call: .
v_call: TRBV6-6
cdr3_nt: TGTGCCAGCAGTTACCGGGCAGAGCAGTACTTC
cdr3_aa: CASSYRAEQYF

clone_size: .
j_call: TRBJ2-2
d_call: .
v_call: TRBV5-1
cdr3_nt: TGCGCCAGCAGCTTGTCTGGAGTGGGCGGGGAGCTGTTTTTT
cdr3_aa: CASSLSGVGGELFF

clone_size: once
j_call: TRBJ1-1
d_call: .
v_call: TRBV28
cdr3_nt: TGTGCCAGCTCAGGGGTCTCGGACACTGAAGCTTTCTTT
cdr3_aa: CASSGVSDTEAFF

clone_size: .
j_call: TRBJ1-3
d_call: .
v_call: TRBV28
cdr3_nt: TGTGCCAGCAAAGGGTTTGACGGAAACACCATATATTTT
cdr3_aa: CASKGFDGNTIYF

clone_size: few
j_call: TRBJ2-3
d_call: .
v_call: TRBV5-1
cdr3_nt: TGCGCCAGCAGCTTGGGCGTAGGAGGGAACCAGGCAGATACGCAGTATTTT
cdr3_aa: CASSLGVGGNQADTQYF

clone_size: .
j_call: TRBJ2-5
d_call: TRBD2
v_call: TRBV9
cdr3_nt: TGTGCCAGCAGCGGACTAGCGGGGAAAGAGACCCAGTACTTC
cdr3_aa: CASSGLAGKETQYF

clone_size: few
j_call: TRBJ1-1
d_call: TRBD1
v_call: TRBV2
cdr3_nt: TGTGCCAGCAGTAAGGGACAGGGAATGGCTGAAGCTTTCTTT
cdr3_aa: CASSKGQGMAEAFF

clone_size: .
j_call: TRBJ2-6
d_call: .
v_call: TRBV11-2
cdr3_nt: TGTGCCAGCAGCTTCCACGCCGACACCGGATGGGATGGGGCCAACGTCCTGACTTTC
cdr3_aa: CASSFHADTGWDGANVLTF

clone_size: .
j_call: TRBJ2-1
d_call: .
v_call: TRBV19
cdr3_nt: TGTGCCAGTAGCGTGATGATAAGCTCCTACAATGAGCAGTTCTTC
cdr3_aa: CASSVMISSYNEQFF

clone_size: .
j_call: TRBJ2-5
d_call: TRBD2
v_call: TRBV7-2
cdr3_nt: TGTGCCAGCAGCCGGACTAGCGGGAGAGGGGAGACCCAGTACTTC
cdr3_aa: CASSRTSGRGETQYF

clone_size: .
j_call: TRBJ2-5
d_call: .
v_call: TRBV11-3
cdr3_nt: TGTGCCAGCAGCCCCGGGACTTCGCAAGAGACCCAGTACTTC
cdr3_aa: CASSPGTSQETQYF

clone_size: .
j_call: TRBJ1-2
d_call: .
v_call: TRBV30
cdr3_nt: TGTGCCTGGACGACGTACGGGGCGGGCTATGGCTACACCTTC
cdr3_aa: CAWTTYGAGYGYTF

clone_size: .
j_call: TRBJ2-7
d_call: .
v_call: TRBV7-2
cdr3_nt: TGTGCCAGCAGCGGATCCTACGAGCAGTACTTC
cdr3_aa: CASSGSYEQYF

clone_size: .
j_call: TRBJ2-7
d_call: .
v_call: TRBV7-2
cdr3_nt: TGTGCCAGCAGCCTCTACTACGAGCAGTACTTC
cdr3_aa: CASSLYYEQYF

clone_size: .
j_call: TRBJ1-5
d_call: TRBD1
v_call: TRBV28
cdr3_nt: TGTGCCAGCAGTTTTTCGCGCAGGGGGTTCAATCAGCCCCAGCATTTT
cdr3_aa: CASSFSRRGFNQPQHF

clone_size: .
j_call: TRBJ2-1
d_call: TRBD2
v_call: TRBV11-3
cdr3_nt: TGTGCCAGCAGCTTAGGTGGGAGGGCCAGCTCAAGTGAGCAGTTCTTC
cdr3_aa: CASSLGGRASSSEQFF

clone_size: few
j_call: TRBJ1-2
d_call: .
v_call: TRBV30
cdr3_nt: TGTGCCTGCCCGGGACGGCCTTATGGCTACACCTTC
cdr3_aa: CACPGRPYGYTF

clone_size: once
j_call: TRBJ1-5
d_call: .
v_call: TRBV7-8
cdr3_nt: TGTGCCAGCAGCTTCGTTGTAGGGGCCGCGTATAGCAATCAGCCCCAGCATTTT
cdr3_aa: CASSFVVGAAYSNQPQHF

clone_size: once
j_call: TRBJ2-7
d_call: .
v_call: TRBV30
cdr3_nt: TGTGCCTGGAGTACCGGCACAGGGTGGGAGCAGTACTTC
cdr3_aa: CAWSTGTGWEQYF

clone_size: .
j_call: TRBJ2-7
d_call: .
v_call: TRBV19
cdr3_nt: TGTGCCAGTAGTACGCTAGAGGCATACGAGCAGTACTTC
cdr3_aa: CASSTLEAYEQYF

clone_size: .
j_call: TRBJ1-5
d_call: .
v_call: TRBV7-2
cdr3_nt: TGTGCCAGCAGCTTAGGCCTCAACCAGCCCCAGCATTTT
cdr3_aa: CASSLGLNQPQHF

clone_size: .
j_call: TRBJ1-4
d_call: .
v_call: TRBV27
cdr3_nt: TGTGCCAGTGGGATTATCGACGGAGGGGGGCCTAATGAAAAACTGTTTTTT
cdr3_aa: CASGIIDGGGPNEKLFF

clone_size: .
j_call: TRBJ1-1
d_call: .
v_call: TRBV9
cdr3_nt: TGTGCCAGCAGCGTAGGAAGTCAGGACTACATGAACACTGAAGCTTTCTTT
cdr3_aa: CASSVGSQDYMNTEAFF

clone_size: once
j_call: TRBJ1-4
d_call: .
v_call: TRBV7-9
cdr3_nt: TGTGCCAGCAGCTTATTACAGGAAAAACTGTTTTTT
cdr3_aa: CASSLLQEKLFF

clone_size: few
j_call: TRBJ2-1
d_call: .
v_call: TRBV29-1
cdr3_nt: TGCAGCGTTGTTCCCCACAGCTCCTACAATGAGCAGTTCTTC
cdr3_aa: CSVVPHSSYNEQFF

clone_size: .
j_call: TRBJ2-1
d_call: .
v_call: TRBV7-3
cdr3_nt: TGTGCCAGCAGCCGAAGGTCTAGCTCTGCTGAGCAGTTCTTC
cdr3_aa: CASSRRSSSAEQFF

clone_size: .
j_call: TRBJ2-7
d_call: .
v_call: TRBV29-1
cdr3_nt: TGCAGCGTTGCGACCGCGCTTCACTCCTACGAGCAGTACTTC
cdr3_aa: CSVATALHSYEQYF

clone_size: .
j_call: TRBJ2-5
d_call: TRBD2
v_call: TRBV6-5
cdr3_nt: TGTGCCAGCAGAGCGCTGGGACTAGCTCAAGAGACCCAGTACTTC
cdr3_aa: CASRALGLAQETQYF

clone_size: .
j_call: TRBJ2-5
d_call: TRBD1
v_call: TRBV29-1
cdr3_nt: TGCAGCGCCGAAAGTGGGTGGGCAGGGGGCGGGTTATTAGCGGAGACCCAGTACTTC
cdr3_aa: CSAESGWAGGGLLAETQYF

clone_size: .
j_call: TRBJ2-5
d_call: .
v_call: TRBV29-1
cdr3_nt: TGCAGCGCGGGACGGGGGCAAGAGACCCAGTACTTC
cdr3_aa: CSAGRGQETQYF

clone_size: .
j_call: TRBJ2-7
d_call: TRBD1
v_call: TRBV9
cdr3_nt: TGTGCCAGCAGCGCGCAGTTACAGGGGTACGAGCAGTACTTC
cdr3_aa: CASSAQLQGYEQYF

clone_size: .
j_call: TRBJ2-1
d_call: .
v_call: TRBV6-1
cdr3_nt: TGTGCCAGCAGTGATTCTTGGGCGATAAGCAAGGAGCAGTTCTTC
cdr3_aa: CASSDSWAISKEQFF

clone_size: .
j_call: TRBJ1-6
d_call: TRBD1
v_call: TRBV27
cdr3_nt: TGTGCCAGCAGTTTCAAACAGGGGGTTTCAAGGTCACCCCTCCACTTT
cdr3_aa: CASSFKQGVSRSPLHF

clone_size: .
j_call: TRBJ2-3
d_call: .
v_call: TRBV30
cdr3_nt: TGTGCCTGGACCCGGGACTCCCTAGGAACGCAGTATTTT
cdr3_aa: CAWTRDSLGTQYF

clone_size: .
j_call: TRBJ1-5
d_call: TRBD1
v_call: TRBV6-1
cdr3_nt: TGTGCCAGCAGTGTACAGGGGAGTAGCAATCAGCCCCAGCATTTT
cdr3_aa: CASSVQGSSNQPQHF

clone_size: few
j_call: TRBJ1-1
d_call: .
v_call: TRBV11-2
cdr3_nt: TGTGCCAGCAGCTTATCCCCCAAAGGAACTGAAGCTTTCTTT
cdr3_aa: CASSLSPKGTEAFF

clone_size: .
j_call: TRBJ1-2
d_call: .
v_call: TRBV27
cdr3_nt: TGTGCCAGCAGTTTGGCCCCCGTCCCCTCCGGGGGCTACACCTTC
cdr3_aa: CASSLAPVPSGGYTF

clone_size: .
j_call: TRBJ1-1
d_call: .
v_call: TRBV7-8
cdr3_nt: TGTGCCAGCAGCTGGTTATACGGGGTGAACACTGAAGCTTTCTTT
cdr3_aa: CASSWLYGVNTEAFF

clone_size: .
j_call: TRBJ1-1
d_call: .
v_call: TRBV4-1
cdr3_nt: TGCGCCAGCAGCCAAGAAGCAGCGGTGGGGGGGACTGAAGCTTTCTTT
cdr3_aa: CASSQEAAVGGTEAFF

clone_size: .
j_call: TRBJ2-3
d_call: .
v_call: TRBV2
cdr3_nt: TGTGCCAGCAAAAACAGAGCCCTCACAGATACGCAGTATTTT
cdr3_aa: CASKNRALTDTQYF

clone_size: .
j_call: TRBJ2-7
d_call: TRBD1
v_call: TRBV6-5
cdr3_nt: TGTGCCAGCAGCCAGGGGGCTCACGAGCAGTACTTC
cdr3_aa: CASSQGAHEQYF

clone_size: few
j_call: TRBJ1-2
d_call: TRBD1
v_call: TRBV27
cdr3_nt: TGTGCCAGCAGTCCCCGACAGGGACTGCCCTATGGCTACACCTTC
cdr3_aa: CASSPRQGLPYGYTF

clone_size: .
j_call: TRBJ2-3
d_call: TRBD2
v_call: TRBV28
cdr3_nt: TGTGCCAGCAGTTTATTTCGACTAGCGGGAGTAACAGATACGCAGTATTTT
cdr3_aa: CASSLFRLAGVTDTQYF

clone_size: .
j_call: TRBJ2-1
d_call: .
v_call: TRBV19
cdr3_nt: TGTGCCAGTAGTATCCCTGACGAGCAGTTCTTC
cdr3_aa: CASSIPDEQFF

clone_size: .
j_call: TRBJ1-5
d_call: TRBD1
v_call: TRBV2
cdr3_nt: TGTGCCAGCAGTGATAGGGACAGAAGCAATCAGCCCCAGCATTTT
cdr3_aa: CASSDRDRSNQPQHF

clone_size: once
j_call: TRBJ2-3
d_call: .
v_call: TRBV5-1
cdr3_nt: TGCGCCAGCAGCTTTGGGGGGGCAACAGATACGCAGTATTTT
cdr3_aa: CASSFGGATDTQYF

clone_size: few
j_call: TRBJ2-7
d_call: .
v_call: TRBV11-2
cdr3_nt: TGTGCCAGCAGCTTTGCCTACGAGCAGTACTTC
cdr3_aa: CASSFAYEQYF

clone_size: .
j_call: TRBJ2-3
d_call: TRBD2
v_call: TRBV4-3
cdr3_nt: TGCGCCAGCAGCCCCCGGGTACTAGCGGAAGCGGATACGCAGTATTTT
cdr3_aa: CASSPRVLAEADTQYF

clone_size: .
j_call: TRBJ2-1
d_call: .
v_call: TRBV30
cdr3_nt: TGTGCCTGGAGTGGGACGGCTACCTACAATGAGCAGTTCTTC
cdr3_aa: CAWSGTATYNEQFF

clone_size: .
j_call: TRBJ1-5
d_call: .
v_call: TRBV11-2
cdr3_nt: TGTGCCAGCAGCTTCGCGGGGCAGCCCCAGCATTTT
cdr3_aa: CASSFAGQPQHF